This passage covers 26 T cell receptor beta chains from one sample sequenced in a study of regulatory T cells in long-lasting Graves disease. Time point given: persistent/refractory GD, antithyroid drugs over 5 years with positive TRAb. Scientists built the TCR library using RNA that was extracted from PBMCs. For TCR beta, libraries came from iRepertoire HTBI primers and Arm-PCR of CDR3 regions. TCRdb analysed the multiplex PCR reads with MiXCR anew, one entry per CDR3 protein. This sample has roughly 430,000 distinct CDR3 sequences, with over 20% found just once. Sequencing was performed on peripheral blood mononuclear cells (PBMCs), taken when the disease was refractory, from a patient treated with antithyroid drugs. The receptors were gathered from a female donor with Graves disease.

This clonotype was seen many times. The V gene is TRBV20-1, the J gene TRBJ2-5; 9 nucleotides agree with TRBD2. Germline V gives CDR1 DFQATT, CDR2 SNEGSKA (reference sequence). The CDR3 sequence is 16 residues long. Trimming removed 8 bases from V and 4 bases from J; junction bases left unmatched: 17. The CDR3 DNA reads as TGCAGTTGGTCGGGGTCTCCGGGACTAGCTTCAGAGACCCAGTACTTC. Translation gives CSWSGSPGLASETQYF.

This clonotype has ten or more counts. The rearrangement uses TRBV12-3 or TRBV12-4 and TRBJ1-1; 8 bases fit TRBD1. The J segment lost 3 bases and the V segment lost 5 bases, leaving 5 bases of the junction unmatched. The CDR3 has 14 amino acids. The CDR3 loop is CASSQQGAYTEAFF. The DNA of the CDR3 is TGTGCCAGCAGTCAGCAGGGGGCTTACACTGAAGCTTTCTTT.

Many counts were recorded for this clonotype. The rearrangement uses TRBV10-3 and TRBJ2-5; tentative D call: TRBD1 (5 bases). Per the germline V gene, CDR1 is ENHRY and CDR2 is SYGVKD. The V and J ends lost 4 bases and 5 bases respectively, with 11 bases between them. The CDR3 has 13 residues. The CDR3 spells CAISGGQSETQYF. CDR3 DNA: TGTGCCATCAGTGGAGGACAAAGCGAGACCCAGTACTTC.

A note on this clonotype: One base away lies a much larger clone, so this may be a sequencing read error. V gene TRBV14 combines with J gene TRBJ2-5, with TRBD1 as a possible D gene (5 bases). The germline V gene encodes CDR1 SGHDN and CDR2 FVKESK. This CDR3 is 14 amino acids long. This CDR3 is CASSQLQGQEAQYF. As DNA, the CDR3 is TGTGCCAGCAGCCAACTTCAGGGCCAAGAGGCCCAGTACTTC.

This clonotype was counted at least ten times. The CDR3 here is CASGGRVETQYF. DNA of the CDR3: TGTGCCAGCGGAGGCAGGGTAGAGACCCAGTACTTC. The V call is TRBV2, the J call TRBJ2-5, with D perhaps being TRBD1 or TRBD2 (5 bases each). The CDR3 has 12 residues. CDR1 SNHLY and CDR2 FYNNEI come from the germline V gene. V was trimmed by 8 bases and J by 4 bases, leaving 11 bases between them.

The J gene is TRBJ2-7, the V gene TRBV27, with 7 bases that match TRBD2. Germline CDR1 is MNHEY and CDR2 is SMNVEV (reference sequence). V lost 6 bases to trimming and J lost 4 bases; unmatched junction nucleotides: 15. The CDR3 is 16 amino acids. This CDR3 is CASSRYRDYNYYEQYF. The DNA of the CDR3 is TGTGCCAGCAGCCGGTACCGGGACTACAACTATTACGAGCAGTACTTC.

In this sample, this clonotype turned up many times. DNA of the CDR3: TGCAGCGTTGCGAGGGAAGGGAAACTGTTTTTT. It is translated as CSVAREGKLFF. The chain uses TRBV29-1 and TRBJ1-4, with no clear D. V was shortened by 4 bases and J by 11 bases, with 11 bases between the two germline ends. Germline V gene lookup returns CDR1 SQVTM and CDR2 ANQGSEA. This CDR3 region has 11 residues.

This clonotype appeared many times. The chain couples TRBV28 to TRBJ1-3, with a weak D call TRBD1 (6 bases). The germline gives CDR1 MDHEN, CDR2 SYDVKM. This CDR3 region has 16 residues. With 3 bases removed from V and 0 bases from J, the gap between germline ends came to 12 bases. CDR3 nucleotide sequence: TGTGCCAGCAGTTTGACAGGTTTTGTCTCTGGAAACACCATATATTTT. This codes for CASSLTGFVSGNTIYF.

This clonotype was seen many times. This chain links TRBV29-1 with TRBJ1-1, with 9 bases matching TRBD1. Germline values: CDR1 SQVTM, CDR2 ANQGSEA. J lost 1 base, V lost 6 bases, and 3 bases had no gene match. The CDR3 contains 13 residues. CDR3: CSVRQGENTEAFF. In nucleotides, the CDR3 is TGCAGCGTAAGACAGGGGGAGAACACTGAAGCTTTCTTT.

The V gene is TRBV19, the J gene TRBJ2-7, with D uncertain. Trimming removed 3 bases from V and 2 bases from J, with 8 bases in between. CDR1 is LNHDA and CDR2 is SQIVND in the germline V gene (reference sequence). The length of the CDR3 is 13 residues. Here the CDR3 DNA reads TGTGCCAGTAGTATCGGGTTCCCCTACGAGCAGTACTTC. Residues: CASSIGFPYEQYF. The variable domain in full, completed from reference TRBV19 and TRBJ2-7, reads DGGITQSPKYLFRKEGQNVTLSCEQNLNHDAMYWYRQDPGQGLRLIYYSQIVNDFQKGDIAEGYSVSREKKESFPLTVTSAQKNPTAFYLCASSIGFPYEQYFGPGTRLTVT.

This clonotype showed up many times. The DNA of the CDR3 is TGTGCCAGCAGACCCGTCGGGATGTTGTATCTCGAGCAGTACTTC. It is translated as CASRPVGMLYLEQYF. The chain employs TRBV28 and TRBJ2-7; D is possibly TRBD2 (5 bases). Trimming pared 6 bases from V and 6 bases from J, leaving 21 bases between. The CDR3 runs to 15 residues. From germline, CDR1 is MDHEN and CDR2 SYDVKM.

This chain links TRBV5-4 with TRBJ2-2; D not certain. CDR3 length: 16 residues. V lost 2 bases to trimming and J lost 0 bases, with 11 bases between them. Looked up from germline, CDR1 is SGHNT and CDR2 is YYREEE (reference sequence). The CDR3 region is CASSFDTLANTGELFF. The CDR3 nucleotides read TGTGCCAGCAGCTTCGACACACTCGCGAACACCGGGGAGCTGTTTTTT. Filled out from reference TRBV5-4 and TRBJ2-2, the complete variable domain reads ETGVTQSPTHLIKTRGQQVTLRCSSQSGHNTVSWYQQALGQGPQFIFQYYREEENGRGNFPPRFSGLQFPNYSSELNVNALELDDSALYLCASSFDTLANTGELFFGEGSRLTVL.

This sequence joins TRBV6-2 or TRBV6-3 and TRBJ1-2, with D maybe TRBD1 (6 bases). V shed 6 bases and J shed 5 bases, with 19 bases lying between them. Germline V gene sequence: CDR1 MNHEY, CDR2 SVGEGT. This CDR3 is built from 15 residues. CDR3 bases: TGTGCCAGCAGCGTAGGGGGACACGGAATTTATGGCTACACCTTC. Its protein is CASSVGGHGIYGYTF.

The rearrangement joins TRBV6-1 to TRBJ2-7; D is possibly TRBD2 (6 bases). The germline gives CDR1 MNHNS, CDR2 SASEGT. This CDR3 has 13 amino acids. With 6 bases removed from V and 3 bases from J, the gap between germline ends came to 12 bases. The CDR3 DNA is TGTGCCAGCAGCCCCGCGGGAATCTACGAGCAGTACTTC. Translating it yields CASSPAGIYEQYF.

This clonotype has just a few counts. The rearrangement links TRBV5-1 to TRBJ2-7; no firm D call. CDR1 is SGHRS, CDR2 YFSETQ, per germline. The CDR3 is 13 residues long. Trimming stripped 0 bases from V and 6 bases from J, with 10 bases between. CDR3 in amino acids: CASSLAARREQYF. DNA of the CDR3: TGCGCCAGCAGCTTGGCCGCGAGGCGCGAGCAGTACTTC.

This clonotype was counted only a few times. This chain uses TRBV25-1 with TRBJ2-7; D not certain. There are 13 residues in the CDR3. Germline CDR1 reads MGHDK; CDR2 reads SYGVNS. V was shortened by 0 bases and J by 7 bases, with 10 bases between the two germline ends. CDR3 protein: CASSEYARWEQYF. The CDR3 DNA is TGTGCCAGCAGTGAATACGCCCGGTGGGAGCAGTACTTC.

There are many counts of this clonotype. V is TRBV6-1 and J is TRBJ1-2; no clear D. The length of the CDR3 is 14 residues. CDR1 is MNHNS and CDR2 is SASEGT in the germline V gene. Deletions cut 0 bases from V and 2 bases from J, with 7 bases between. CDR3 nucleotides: TGTGCCAGCAGTGAAGCGTTGCGCAACTATGGCTACACCTTC. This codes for CASSEALRNYGYTF.

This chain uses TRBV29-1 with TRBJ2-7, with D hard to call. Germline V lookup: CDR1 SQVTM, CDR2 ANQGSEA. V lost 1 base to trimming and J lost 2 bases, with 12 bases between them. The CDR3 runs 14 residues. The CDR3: CSVEGGSRTYEQYF. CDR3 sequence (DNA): TGCAGCGTTGAAGGGGGATCGCGAACCTACGAGCAGTACTTC.

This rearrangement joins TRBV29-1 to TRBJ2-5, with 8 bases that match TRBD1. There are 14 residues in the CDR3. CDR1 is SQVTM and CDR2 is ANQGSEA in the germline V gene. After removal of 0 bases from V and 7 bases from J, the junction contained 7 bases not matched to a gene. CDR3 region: CSVEELVTGGTQYF. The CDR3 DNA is TGCAGCGTTGAAGAGTTAGTAACAGGGGGGACCCAGTACTTC.

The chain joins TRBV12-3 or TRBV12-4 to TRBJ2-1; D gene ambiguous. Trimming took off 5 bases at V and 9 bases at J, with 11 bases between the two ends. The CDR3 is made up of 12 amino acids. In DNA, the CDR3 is TGTGCCAGCAGTCCCATAACCGGTGAGCAGTTCTTC. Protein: CASSPITGEQFF.

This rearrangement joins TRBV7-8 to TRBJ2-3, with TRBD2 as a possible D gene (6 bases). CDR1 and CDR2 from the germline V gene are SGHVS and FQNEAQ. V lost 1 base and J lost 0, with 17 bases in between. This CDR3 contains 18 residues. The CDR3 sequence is CASSLGLSRGTSTDTQYF. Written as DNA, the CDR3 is TGTGCCAGCAGCTTAGGTCTTAGTCGCGGGACTAGCACAGATACGCAGTATTTT.

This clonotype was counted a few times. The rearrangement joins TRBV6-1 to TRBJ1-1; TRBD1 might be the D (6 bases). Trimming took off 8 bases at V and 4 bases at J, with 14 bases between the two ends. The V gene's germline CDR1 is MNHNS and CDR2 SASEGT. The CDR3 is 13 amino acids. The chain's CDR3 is CASPGRGVTEAFF. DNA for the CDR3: TGTGCCAGCCCCGGCAGGGGAGTCACTGAAGCTTTCTTT.

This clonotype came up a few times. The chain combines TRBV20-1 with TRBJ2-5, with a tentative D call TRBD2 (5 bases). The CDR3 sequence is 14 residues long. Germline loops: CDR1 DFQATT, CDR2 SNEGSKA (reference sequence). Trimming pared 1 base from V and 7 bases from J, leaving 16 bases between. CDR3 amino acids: CSARGRTPLGTQYF. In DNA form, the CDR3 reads TGCAGTGCTAGAGGTCGGACTCCTTTAGGGACCCAGTACTTC.

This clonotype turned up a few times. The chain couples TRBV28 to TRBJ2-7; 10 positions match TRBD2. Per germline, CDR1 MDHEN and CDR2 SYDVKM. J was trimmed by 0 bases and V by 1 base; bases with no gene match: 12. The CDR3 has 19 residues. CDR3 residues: CASSLSPVQREGLSYEQYF. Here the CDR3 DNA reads TGTGCCAGCAGTTTATCCCCAGTCCAGCGGGAGGGACTCTCCTACGAGCAGTACTTC.

The CDR3 is CASSKTVYNEQFF. CDR3 DNA: TGTGCCAGCAGTAAGACGGTATACAATGAGCAGTTCTTC. This rearrangement joins TRBV12-3 or TRBV12-4 to TRBJ2-1, with unresolved D. The V end lost 5 bases, the J end lost 4 bases, and 9 bases lay between the germline ends. CDR3 length: 13 residues.

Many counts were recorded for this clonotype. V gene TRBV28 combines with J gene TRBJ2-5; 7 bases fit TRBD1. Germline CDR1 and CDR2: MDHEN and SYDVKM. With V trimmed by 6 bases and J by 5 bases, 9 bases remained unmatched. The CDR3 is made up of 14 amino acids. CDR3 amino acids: CASRMTGIRETQYF. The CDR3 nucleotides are TGTGCCAGCAGAATGACAGGGATTCGTGAGACCCAGTACTTC.